This T cell receptor (beta chain) was captured by sequencing in a study of regulatory T cells in long-lasting Graves disease. Study-wide context: By definition, persistent Graves' disease involved antithyroid drugs for over 5 years alongside positive TSH receptor antibodies.

The CDR3 sequence is 18 residues long. Losses at the gene ends were 5 bases for V and 1 base for J; bases not matched to a gene: 11. The V gene's germline CDR1 is SGHTA and CDR2 FQGNSA. Study findings and constraints: Public clonotype sharing was higher in persistent than newly diagnosed patients. When disease was persistent, TRBV28, TRBJ1-2 and TRBJ2-5 were the favored segments.

Stated time point: persistent/refractory GD, antithyroid drugs over 5 years with positive TRAb. Following extraction of RNA from PBMCs, that RNA was used to make the TCR library. Nine milliliters of peripheral blood went into EDTA tubes. In its sample, this clonotype was seen many times. Its target is not known. In building TCR beta libraries, iRepertoire HTBI primers were used together with Arm-PCR of CDR3 regions. TCRdb fed the multiplex PCR reads into MiXCR, producing one record per CDR3 protein. The sample has about 450,000 distinct CDR3 sequences, roughly a quarter seen once. This TCR came from a female donor with Graves disease. The rearrangement joins TRBV7-2 to TRBJ2-7, with TRBD2 matching 13 bases. The specimen was peripheral blood mononuclear cells (PBMCs), collected when the disease was refractory, from a patient treated with antithyroid drugs. Here the CDR3 reads CASSTRLAGGGRSYEQYF. In DNA, the CDR3 is TGTGCCAGCAGCACTAGACTAGCGGGAGGAGGGCGATCCTACGAGCAGTACTTC.